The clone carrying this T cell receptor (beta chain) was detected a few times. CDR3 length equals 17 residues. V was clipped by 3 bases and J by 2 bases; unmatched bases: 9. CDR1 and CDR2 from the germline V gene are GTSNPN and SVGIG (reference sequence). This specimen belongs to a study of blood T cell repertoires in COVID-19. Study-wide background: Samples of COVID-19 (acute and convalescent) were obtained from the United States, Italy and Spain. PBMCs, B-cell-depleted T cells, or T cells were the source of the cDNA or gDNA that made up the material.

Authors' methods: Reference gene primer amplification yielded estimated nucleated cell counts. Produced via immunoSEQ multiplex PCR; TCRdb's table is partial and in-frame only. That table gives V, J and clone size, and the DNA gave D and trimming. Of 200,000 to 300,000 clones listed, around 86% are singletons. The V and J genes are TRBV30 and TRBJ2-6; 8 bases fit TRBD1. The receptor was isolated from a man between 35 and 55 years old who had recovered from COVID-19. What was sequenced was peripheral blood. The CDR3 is CAWSRDRSNTGANVLTF. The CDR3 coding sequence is TGTGCCTGGAGCAGGGACAGGTCGAATACTGGGGCCAACGTCCTGACTTTC.